One T cell receptor beta chain is described in this entry. Its antigen has not been determined. It has no much larger one-base neighbor in the sample; base qualities were not kept. Using the deep immunoSEQ assay, multiplex PCR amplified TCR CDR3 regions from genomic DNA. Genomic DNA extracted from each cell subset was distributed evenly over all wells of several immunoSEQ 96-well plates, and each plate served as one replicate. For sorted subsets, each replicate PCR was loaded with around 220 ng genomic DNA, equivalent to some 31,000 T cell genomes. The purified libraries were quantified using a Qubit 3.0 fluorometer, sized with a Bioanalyzer 2100, and then quantified again using the KAPA Library Quantification kit. Every immunoSEQ 96-well plate was sequenced on a separate single-read 150-cycle Illumina NextSeq 550 flow cell. The study's processing was this. The immunoSEQ output contained only junctional sequences without quality scores, so filtering could not match that applied to full-length reads. To assign V/J genes and CDR3, sequences were annotated using PyIR, a Python wrapper for IgBLAST v1.9, with IMGT germline references. Reads were filtered out if the reads had weak V/J assignments (E-value above 1e-6), no CDR3, stop codons, out-of-frame junctions, or ambiguous translated residues. A V3J clonotype was defined by an identical inferred V gene, J gene, and CDR3 amino acid sequence. To compute the percentage overlap between repertoires, the number of shared unique clonotypes was divided by the size of the smaller repertoire. Three approaches were used to assess repertoire richness: RTK rarefaction, the Chao1 estimator, and Recon v2.1 estimates of unobserved clonotypes. Generation probabilities for all TCRbeta clonotypes obtained by the gDNA method from a handful of donors were computed using OLGA. Here the immuneACCESS table is served through TCRdb, limited to in-frame sequences with V and J called. Missing clones are a known gap in these copies; in checked studies unresolved V genes cover under half, and the rest lacks a known reason. V and J calls and clone size follow that table, whereas D and trimming were derived from the DNA. The sample yields roughly 2,300,000 clones; 80% to 95% were counted once. The ten largest clones represent about 0.41% of the sample.

These data belong to a study of shared clonotypes between healthy human individuals (dated by TCRdb to the early 2020s). Context from the whole study: The cohort comprised a couple of women and three men aged 18 to 49 years. For each donor, CD4 naive and CD4 memory were each given three plates, CD8 naive was given two plates, and CD8 memory was given one plate. Blood TCR repertoires of roughly five healthy adults were deeply sequenced to estimate repertoire size and the extent of clonotype sharing between individuals. To increase sequencing depth and limit assay-specific biases, different laboratories used diverse techniques to prepare libraries and sequence TCR repertoires. Leukapheresis yielded between about 0.9 and 10 billion PBMCs per donor.

V lost 3 bases and J lost 5 bases; the stretch between them is 11 bases long. As encoded in the germline V gene, CDR1 is KGHSH while CDR2 is LQKENI. The CDR3 runs 14 amino acids, cysteine and phenylalanine included. Of the read, only the CDR3 DNA is kept; its 42 bases are in frame from base 1. Healthy HIV-negative adults with no recently reported acute infections or vaccinations were included as donors. All donors were Caucasian adults living in Nashville, Tennessee, USA. CD4+ T cells were enriched by magnetic negative selection, after which naive cells were positively selected on CD45RA and the negative fraction was taken as the memory subset. After blood collection by leukapheresis, PBMCs were isolated using Ficoll-Histopaque density gradient centrifugation and then cryopreserved in the vapor phase of liquid nitrogen. Purity and quantity of every magnetically sorted T cell population were checked by analytical flow cytometry. Genomic DNA was isolated from each sorted fraction and quantified by UV absorbance on a Nanodrop 2000c.

Broad study findings and their caveats: Sampling was limited to blood, and TCR repertoires in tissue likely differ from TCR repertoires in blood. Based on pairwise subsampling, the degree of clonotype sharing among donors was expected to be affected by sequencing depth. Incomplete sequencing was indicated by rarefaction of sorted-subset datasets, despite the large sequencing depth. Clonotypes shared by all four sorted-subset donors showed higher generation probabilities than non-shared clonotypes. Because the study included only a small number of donors, the genetic and exposure-history diversity represented was limited. When a few donors were compared, the shared fraction of clonotypes was about 5% for naive CD4, approximately 3.3% for naive CD8, 2.3% for memory CD4, and 0.35% to 0.5% for memory CD8. Naive subsets generally had larger estimated clonotype richness than memory subsets.

The chain is encoded by TRBV18 joined to TRBJ2-1; the D gene is not confidently resolved. The receptor's source is a man between 18 and 35 years old in good health. Some clones in this sample may be carry-over from other donors' samples. The source material was naive CD4+ T cells from PBMCs. According to the study, the label for this sample's cell subset or site signals: CD45RA+ positively selected. DNA sequence: TGTGCCAGCTCACCGACGTATGGGAACAATGAGCAGTTCTTC. Its translation reads: CASSPTYGNNEQFF. Reference TRBV18 and TRBJ2-1 proteins supply the regions before and after the CDR3; the full variable domain is: NAGVMQNPRHLVRRRGQEARLRCSPMKGHSHVYWYRQLPEEGLKFMVYLQKENIIDESGMPKERFSAEFPKEGPSILRIQQVVRGDSAAYFCASSPTYGNNEQFFGPGTRLTVL.